This TCR beta chain originates from a study of blood T cell repertoires in COVID-19 (dated by TCRdb to the early 2020s). For the wider study: Samples covering the acute and convalescent phases of COVID-19 were provided by collaborators in the United States, Italy and Spain. The prospective study material was composed of cDNA or gDNA derived from T cells, B-cell-depleted T cells, or PBMCs. Deeply sampled blood TCRbeta repertoires from subjects exposed to, actively infected with, or recovered from COVID-19 were included in the dataset. The repertoires were released in a freely available public database intended as a resource for research on the immune response to SARS-CoV-2. Samples were obtained from the ongoing ImmuneRACE study (first 160 participants) and from 1,200 or so subjects provided by 6 global collaborators. Sample metadata almost always included a de-identified subject ID, COVID-19 status, age in years and sex. HLA class I and class II types, where available, came from metadata supplied by the sample provider rather than from assay-based typing.

About this clone itself: Its antigen is currently not known. Nothing much larger sits one base from this clone, and base qualities are not available.

The immunoSEQ Assay, a bias-controlled multiplex PCR, was used to amplify TCRbeta CDR3 regions from genomic DNA. In the source study's methods: The number of nucleated cells in each sample was estimated from the amplification of reference gene primers within the assay. To quantify the absolute abundance of each unique TCRbeta CDR3 rearrangement, sequence reads were collapsed and filtered. For each sample, productive Simpson clonality was calculated as the square root of Simpson's diversity index over productive rearrangements. TCRdb re-hosts the immuneACCESS table, in-frame sequences only. Its copies lack some clones; in the studies checked, an unresolved V gene accounts for under half of them, and the cause for the rest is not known. That table is the source of V, J and clone size, and D and trimming were worked out from the DNA. The sample includes tens of thousands of clones, with roughly 86% observed a single time. 50% to 70% of the sample lies in the top ten.

Study-level results and caveats: The amount of clinical and demographic metadata varied by source and participant and was provided uncurated.

Trimming takes 0 bases from V and 5 bases from J, and the germline ends sit 19 bases apart. CDR1 and CDR2 were assigned from the germline V gene (reference sequence) as LNHNV and YYDKDF. Reading from cysteine to phenylalanine, the CDR3 counts 17 amino acids. Only the CDR3 region is kept as DNA, spanning 51 bases read in frame from base 1. The collaborating institutions used their own protocols to collect whole blood in K2EDTA tubes. For TCRbeta analysis, collaborator samples were shipped as frozen whole blood, as isolated PBMCs, or as DNA extracted from either sample type. The TCR sequence derives from a man aged 65-85 years with acute or convalescent COVID-19. This receptor chain uses TRBV15 and TRBJ1-2; TRBD1 is possibly the D segment (6 matching bases). The specimen was peripheral blood. At the DNA level, the sequence is TGTGCCACCAGCAGAGATAGCCTCAGGGGCTTGAGTTATGGCTACACCTTC. Its amino acids are CATSRDSLRGLSYGYTF.